This TCR beta chain was identified during a study of OX40 agonist ivuxolimab in advanced cancers. Study overall: Hepatocellular carcinoma, melanoma, renal cell or head and neck cancer affected the dose-escalation patients. With a range of roughly 20 to 90, age averaged approximately 54 years, and about 82% were male. General study findings and limits: Expanded clones were, on average, more numerous in CD8+ T cells than in CD4+. At 0.1 to 3.0 mg/kg and by week 6, clonal expansion occurred in CD4+ and CD8+ blood T cells.

Germline assignment: CDR1 SGHKS and CDR2 YYEKEE (reference sequence). V was cut by 4 bases and J by 3 bases, with 5 bases left in between. The CDR3 is made up of 11 amino acids. This clone was observed a few times. The antigen is unknown. Sequencing used immunoSEQ multiplex PCR; TCRdb keeps in-frame clones, though not all of them. The data show about 24,000 clones, around four fifths seen once. The sequenced sample was CD4+ or CD8+ T cells sorted from blood, obtained in a trial of the OX40 agonist ivuxolimab. The chain joins TRBV5-5 to TRBJ2-7; D unresolved. The receptor was derived from an adult with an advanced solid tumor such as melanoma, head and neck, liver or kidney cancer. CDR3 sequence reads: CASSASYEQYF. As DNA, the CDR3 is TGTGCCAGCAGCGCCAGCTACGAGCAGTACTTC.